This entry lists 18 T cell receptor beta chains sequenced from one sample in a study of blood T cell repertoires in COVID-19. Using immunoSEQ multiplex PCR, the repertoire was profiled, and TCRdb retains in-frame clones only, with some absent. The sample comprises 210,000 or so clones, roughly 94% of which are singletons, and around 1.2% rests with the top ten. Material for sequencing was peripheral blood. The receptor source for this set is a man between 25 and 39 years old with acute or convalescent COVID-19.

The chain has TRBV30 and TRBJ2-2; 7 bases line up with TRBD1. There are 16 residues in the CDR3. Germline assignment: CDR1 GTSNPN and CDR2 SVGIG (reference sequence). Unmatched junction bases numbered 9, after V lost 3 bases and J lost 2 bases. The CDR3 nucleotides are TGTGCCTGGAGCGATACTGGGACAGCTAACACCGGGGAGCTGTTTTTT. Protein: CAWSDTGTANTGELFF.

The CDR3 region is CASSRDTDTQYF. CDR3 in DNA: TGTGCCAGCAGCCGAGACACAGATACGCAGTATTTT. The chain combines TRBV7-9 with TRBJ2-3, with unresolved D. This CDR3 region has 12 residues. Germline V CDR1 and CDR2: SEHNR, FQNEAQ (reference sequence). V was cut by 5 bases and J by 2 bases, with 5 bases left in between.

The chain uses TRBV4-1 and TRBJ1-5, with D maybe TRBD1 (5 bases). The V gene lost 2 bases and the J gene lost 6 bases, with 17 bases spanning the gap. CDR3 length equals 16 residues. Germline V CDR1 and CDR2: MGHRA, YSYEKL. CDR3 loop: CASSQTGARGPQPQHF. CDR3 in DNA: TGCGCCAGCAGCCAAACGGGAGCTAGGGGCCCTCAGCCCCAGCATTTT.

This clone was seen only a few times. The J gene is TRBJ2-5, the V gene TRBV6-1; TRBD1 is a possible D gene (5 bases). CDR1 is MNHNS, CDR2 SASEGT, per germline. The CDR3 totals 14 residues. Trimming pared 2 bases from V and 3 bases from J, leaving 10 bases between. The CDR3 here is CASSEPTDKETQYF. The CDR3 nucleotides are TGTGCCAGCAGTGAACCGACAGATAAAGAGACCCAGTACTTC.

The chain joins TRBV6-5 to TRBJ2-7, with TRBD2 as a possible D gene (5 bases). Germline CDR1 is MNHEY and CDR2 is SVGAGI. This CDR3 region has 16 residues. Trimming shortened V by 0 bases and J by 3 bases, and 15 bases separated the two germline ends. Here the CDR3 DNA reads TGTGCCAGCAGTTACTCGGGCGGGCTAAACGGCTACGAGCAGTACTTC. Amino acid sequence: CASSYSGGLNGYEQYF.

This chain links TRBV14 with TRBJ1-2; 8 nucleotides agree with TRBD1. J was trimmed by 8 bases and V by 4 bases; bases with no gene match: 15. The CDR3 extends over 16 amino acids. CDR1 SGHDN and CDR2 FVKESK come from the germline V gene. The CDR3 here is CASSLYSIGTGGGYTF. For the CDR3, the DNA is TGTGCCAGCAGCCTTTATTCGATAGGGACAGGCGGAGGCTACACCTTC.

This chain uses TRBV2 with TRBJ2-3, with a weak D call TRBD2 (6 bases). There are 14 residues in the CDR3. Germline V gene data show CDR1 as SNHLY and CDR2 as FYNNEI. The germline V and J ends were trimmed by 8 bases and 0 bases, with 12 bases remaining between them. In DNA form, the CDR3 reads TGTGCCAGCTTGCGGGACTCTAGCACAGATACGCAGTATTTT. Translation gives CASLRDSSTDTQYF.

The CDR3 reads CASSISRSGNTIYF. In DNA, the CDR3 is TGTGCCAGTAGTATTAGTCGCTCTGGAAACACCATATATTTT. The chain carries TRBV19 and TRBJ1-3, with D unclear. Germline assignment: CDR1 LNHDA and CDR2 SQIVND (reference sequence). The CDR3 is 14 amino acids. Trimming cost V 3 bases and J 0 bases, with 6 bases left between them.

The chain is built from TRBV5-1 and TRBJ1-2; 7 nucleotides match TRBD1. V lost 3 bases and J lost 2; bases outside the gene matches: 4. CDR3 length equals 14 residues. The germline V gene encodes CDR1 SGHRS and CDR2 YFSETQ. The CDR3 DNA sequence: TGCGCCAGCAGCTCGATGACAGGGAACTATGGCTACACCTTC. Translation gives CASSSMTGNYGYTF. The full variable domain, with the rest looked up from reference TRBV5-1 and TRBJ1-2, is KAGVTQTPRYLIKTRGQQVTLSCSPISGHRSVSWYQQTPGQGLQFLFEYFSETQRNKGNFPGRFSGRQFSNSRSEMNVSTLELGDSALYLCASSSMTGNYGYTFGSGTRLTVV.

The CDR3 coding sequence is TGTGCCAGCAGCCACCCGACTAGATCAGTTGGGACCCAGTACTTC. This codes for CASSHPTRSVGTQYF. The rearrangement joins TRBV3-1 (or the pseudogene TRBV3-2) to TRBJ2-5, with a weak D call TRBD2 (6 bases). CDR1 LGHDT and CDR2 YNNKEL come from the germline V gene (reference sequence). The CDR3 has 15 residues. Trimming cost V 3 bases and J 7 bases, with 18 bases left between them.

The rearrangement joins TRBV2 to TRBJ2-3; TRBD1 aligns across 7 bases. With 3 bases clipped from V and 0 bases from J, the junction kept 3 bases outside the gene matches. The CDR3 has 15 amino acids. Per germline, CDR1 SNHLY and CDR2 FYNNEI. Written as DNA, the CDR3 is TGTGCCAGCAGTGACGGGACAGCTAGCACAGATACGCAGTATTTT. Residues: CASSDGTASTDTQYF.

J is TRBJ2-2 and V is TRBV21-1; the D call in the table, TRBD1, was not verified against the DNA. TRBV21-1 is a recognized pseudogene. The CDR3 spans 16 residues. As DNA, the CDR3 is TGTGCCAGCAGCTCCCAAAGACAGGGGGCGAACGGGGAGCTGTTTTTT. It encodes CASSSQRQGANGELFF.

The chain has TRBV18 and TRBJ1-3; D perhaps matches TRBD1 (6 bases). V lost 5 bases, J lost 4 bases, and 15 bases lay in between. The germline gives CDR1 KGHSH, CDR2 LQKENI. This CDR3 is built from 15 residues. As DNA, the CDR3 is TGTGCCAGCTCAGCGATAGCCACAGGGGGAAACACCATATATTTT. Residues: CASSAIATGGNTIYF.

J is TRBJ1-2 and V is TRBV2; possibly TRBD1 for D (6 bases). The germline CDR1 and CDR2 sequences are SNHLY and FYNNEI. V was trimmed by 5 bases and J by 6 bases, leaving 16 bases between them. The CDR3 has 14 residues. As DNA, the CDR3 is TGTGCCAGCAGTACTACAGGGAAGGTGAATGGCTACACCTTC. Its translation is CASSTTGKVNGYTF.

The chain employs TRBV18 and TRBJ1-1; D call uncertain. Germline-derived CDR1 and CDR2 are KGHSH and LQKENI. V was cut by 0 bases and J by 2 bases, with 4 bases left in between. The CDR3 is 13 amino acids. The CDR3 spells CASSPPVNTEAFF. CDR3 in DNA: TGTGCCAGCTCACCACCCGTTAACACTGAAGCTTTCTTT.

This rearrangement joins TRBV9 to TRBJ2-7, with TRBD1 matching 10 bases. This CDR3 is built from 17 residues. Germline CDR1 is SGDLS and CDR2 is YYNGEE. V shed 0 bases and J 0 bases; nucleotides not matched to a gene: 6. The CDR3 nucleotides are TGTGCCAGCAGCGTAGGGGACAGGGGTTCCTTCTCCTACGAGCAGTACTTC. This gives the protein CASSVGDRGSFSYEQYF.

This clone came up once. The V gene is TRBV9, the J gene TRBJ1-1; D call uncertain. Per the germline V gene, CDR1 is SGDLS and CDR2 is YYNGEE. V lost 4 bases and J 1 base, leaving 11 bases between the germline ends. The CDR3 length is 14 residues. The CDR3 DNA is TGTGCCAGCAGCCCGCGATACAGGAACACTGAAGCTTTCTTT. Protein sequence: CASSPRYRNTEAFF.

In nucleotides, the CDR3 is TGCGCCAGCAGCTCCAGCGGGATACAAGAGACCCAGTACTTC. Encoded protein: CASSSSGIQETQYF. The chain links TRBV5-1 to TRBJ2-5; 7 nucleotides line up with TRBD2. Germline CDR1 and CDR2: SGHRS and YFSETQ. The CDR3 sequence is 14 residues long. J was trimmed by 2 bases and V by 3 bases; bases with no gene match: 4.